The T cell receptor beta chain under discussion was sequenced for a study of PD-1 blockade in mismatch repair-deficient tumors. Repertoires were generated with immunoSEQ multiplex PCR, while TCRdb's copy carries only in-frame clones and drops some. The sample contains roughly 130,000 clones, roughly 86% of which appear only once. Per germline, CDR1 SQVTM and CDR2 ANQGSEA. V trimming: 6 bases; J trimming: 3 bases; junction bases outside the gene matches: 0. This CDR3 is 12 amino acids long. On this clone: This sample includes further DNA sequences coding for the same CDR3.

Every patient had mismatch repair deficiency by PCR or immunohistochemistry. The starting material was peripheral blood, obtained roughly 67 weeks after starting pembrolizumab. This clonotype originated in an adult with mismatch repair-deficient cancer. V usage is TRBV29-1 and J usage is TRBJ1-2; 11 bases match TRBD1. The CDR3 sequence is CSVGQGDYGYTF. The CDR3 bases are TGCAGCGTGGGACAGGGGGACTATGGCTACACCTTC.